Following are 21 T cell receptor beta chains from one sample sequenced in a study of naive and memory T cell subsets. Both TRBC1 and TRBC2 were covered by a beta constant-region primer of two equimolar oligonucleotides. TCRdb itself ran the UMI-ligation and nested PCR reads through MiXCR, one entry per CDR3 protein. The sample shows around 90,000 distinct CDR3 sequences, 7% of them seen only once. The sample consisted of central memory CD4+ T cells from blood. Receptor source: a human donor in good health.

This chain links TRBV5-1 with TRBJ1-1; a weak D match, TRBD1 (5 bases). The CDR3 runs 13 residues. Germline CDR1 reads SGHRS; CDR2 reads YFSETQ. Trimming removed 0 bases at V and 10 bases at J, with 13 bases between. CDR3 in amino acids: CASSLEGKGTAFF. CDR3 nucleotide sequence: TGCGCCAGCAGCTTGGAGGGTAAGGGGACAGCTTTCTTT.

There are many counts of this clonotype. This rearrangement joins TRBV18 to TRBJ2-1, with D perhaps matching TRBD1 or TRBD2 (6 bases each). In germline, CDR1 is KGHSH, CDR2 LQKENI. V gave up 2 bases and J gave up 7 bases, with 15 bases separating them. The CDR3 length is 15 residues. The CDR3 spells CASSPMGGAGNEQFF. CDR3 DNA sequence: TGTGCCAGCTCACCAATGGGGGGCGCGGGGAATGAGCAGTTCTTC.

This clonotype was seen repeatedly, ten times or more. The chain uses TRBV30 and TRBJ1-1; D remains ambiguous. V dropped 4 bases and J dropped 1 base, with 10 bases sitting between them. Germline V gene sequence: CDR1 GTSNPN, CDR2 SVGIG (reference sequence). This CDR3 comprises 13 residues. CDR3 nucleotides: TGTGCCTGGATGTGGGGAACGAACACTGAAGCTTTCTTT. It encodes CAWMWGTNTEAFF.

This clonotype came up many times. The V gene is TRBV7-2, the J gene TRBJ2-7; D may match TRBD1 or TRBD2 (5 bases each). Per the germline V gene, CDR1 is SGHTA and CDR2 is FQGNSA. There are 14 residues in the CDR3. Trimming shortened V by 2 bases and J by 4 bases, and 12 bases separated the two germline ends. The CDR3 loop is CASSLMQGAYEQYF. The DNA for the CDR3 is TGTGCCAGCAGCTTAATGCAGGGAGCGTACGAGCAGTACTTC.

This clonotype was detected ten times or more. The chain combines TRBV2 with TRBJ2-7; 8 nucleotides match TRBD1. Trimming took 8 bases from V and 5 from J; bases not matched to a gene: 14. This CDR3 spans 15 amino acids. Germline CDR1 SNHLY, CDR2 FYNNEI. The CDR3 DNA sequence: TGTGCCAGCTTTCTTGCGGGACAGGTTTTCAACGAGCAGTACTTC. Protein product: CASFLAGQVFNEQYF. Together with reference TRBV2 and TRBJ2-7, the CDR3 gives the full variable domain: EPEVTQTPSHQVTQMGQEVILRCVPISNHLYFYWYRQILGQKVEFLVSFYNNEISEKSEIFDDQFSVERPDGSNFTLKIRSTKLEDSAMYFCASFLAGQVFNEQYFGPGTRLTVT.

V and J are TRBV24-1 and TRBJ2-5; 8 bases agree with TRBD1. Unmatched junction bases numbered 5, after V lost 9 bases and J lost 0 bases. The CDR3 has 14 amino acids. Germline CDR1 KGHDR, CDR2 SFDVKD. CDR3 in amino acids: CATGGTGDQETQYF. CDR3 DNA sequence: TGTGCCACCGGCGGGACAGGAGACCAAGAGACCCAGTACTTC.

This clonotype showed up many times. The chain joins TRBV6-2 or TRBV6-3 to TRBJ2-1; weak D call: TRBD2 (6 bases). The CDR3 runs to 18 residues. V gave up 4 bases and J gave up 7 bases, with 26 bases separating them. The V gene's germline CDR1 is MNHEY and CDR2 SVGEGT. CDR3 bases: TGTGCCAGCAGTTTGGATTTCACGGCGGGCCCGGGGAGGAATGAGCAGTTCTTC. Protein: CASSLDFTAGPGRNEQFF.

The genes are TRBV7-2 and TRBJ2-1; TRBD2 agrees at 10 bases. Germline lookup yields CDR1 SGHTA and CDR2 FQGNSA. The trim removed 3 bases at V and 1 base at J, leaving 12 bases unmatched. The CDR3 loop spans 19 amino acids. The CDR3 sequence is CASSLRLAGGPRSYNEQFF. For the CDR3, the DNA is TGTGCCAGCAGCTTGCGATTAGCGGGAGGCCCTAGGTCCTACAATGAGCAGTTCTTC. Complete variable domain (other parts from reference TRBV7-2 and TRBJ2-1): GAGVSQSPSNKVTEKGKDVELRCDPISGHTALYWYRQSLGQGLEFLIYFQGNSAPDKSGLPSDRFSAERTGGSVSTLTIQRTQQEDSAVYLCASSLRLAGGPRSYNEQFFGPGTRLTVL.

Only a few counts were recorded for this clonotype. CDR3 loop: CSAGTGYASVYGYTF. The CDR3 DNA follows: TGCAGCGCTGGGACAGGATACGCATCTGTCTATGGCTACACCTTC. The rearrangement joins TRBV29-1 to TRBJ1-2; 8 positions agree with TRBD1. The CDR3 has 15 residues. J lost 4 bases, V lost 7 bases, and 14 bases had no gene match. Germline V CDR1 and CDR2: SQVTM, ANQGSEA.

This clonotype was observed many times. V gene TRBV18 combines with J gene TRBJ1-2; the D is unclear. In germline, CDR1 is KGHSH, CDR2 LQKENI. The CDR3 runs to 12 residues. V shed 3 bases and J shed 6 bases, with 8 bases lying between them. CDR3 nucleotides: TGTGCCAGCTCACCGGACGGACATGGCTACACCTTC. Amino acid sequence: CASSPDGHGYTF. Filled out from reference TRBV18 and TRBJ1-2, the complete variable domain reads NAGVMQNPRHLVRRRGQEARLRCSPMKGHSHVYWYRQLPEEGLKFMVYLQKENIIDESGMPKERFSAEFPKEGPSILRIQQVVRGDSAAYFCASSPDGHGYTFGSGTRLTVV.

This clonotype has more than one count but fewer than ten. J is TRBJ2-2 and V is TRBV19; 8 bases are shared with TRBD1. This CDR3 region has 15 residues. From germline, CDR1 is LNHDA and CDR2 SQIVND (reference sequence). V shed 7 bases, J shed 3 bases, and the junction held 7 bases outside the gene matches. The CDR3 sequence is CASTQGARDTGELFF. CDR3 DNA sequence: TGTGCCAGTACCCAGGGGGCGCGCGACACCGGGGAGCTGTTTTTT.

In its sample, this clonotype was seen a few times. The chain recombines TRBV7-2 with TRBJ1-6, with no clear D. The ends were cut back, 5 bases at V and 7 bases at J, with 6 bases in the middle. Germline V gene lookup returns CDR1 SGHTA and CDR2 FQGNSA. The CDR3 totals 12 residues. The CDR3 region is CASSLLNSPLHF. The CDR3 coding sequence is TGTGCCAGCAGCCTCTTGAATTCACCCCTCCACTTT.

This clonotype was observed many times. The chain has TRBV2 and TRBJ1-1, with D possibly being TRBD1 (6 bases). The CDR3 spans 12 residues. Trimming stripped 9 bases from V and 6 bases from J, with 14 bases between. Germline CDR1 reads SNHLY; CDR2 reads FYNNEI. In DNA form, the CDR3 reads TGTGCCAGTCAGGGACAACGGCCTGAAGCTTTCTTT. Translated: CASQGQRPEAFF.

The V and J genes are TRBV29-1 and TRBJ2-7; the match to TRBD1 covers 9 bases. V lost 7 bases, J lost 5 bases, and 9 bases stayed unmatched. The germline V gene has CDR1 SQVTM and CDR2 ANQGSEA. This CDR3 has 13 amino acids. In DNA, the CDR3 is TGCAGCGCCGTCCGGACAGGGGAGGACGAGCAGTACTTC. As protein: CSAVRTGEDEQYF.

The rearrangement joins TRBV20-1 to TRBJ2-2; TRBD2 matches 8 bases. Germline V gives CDR1 DFQATT, CDR2 SNEGSKA (reference sequence). V shed 3 bases, J shed 4 bases, and the junction held 10 bases outside the gene matches. The CDR3 covers 16 residues. This CDR3 is CSARPPGGPRTGELFF. CDR3 in DNA: TGCAGTGCTAGGCCCCCGGGGGGGCCTCGCACCGGGGAGCTGTTTTTT.

The CDR3: CASSASGRGETQYF. CDR3 coding DNA: TGTGCCAGCAGCGCTAGCGGGAGAGGGGAGACCCAGTACTTC. The rearrangement uses TRBV7-9 and TRBJ2-5, with 10 bases matching TRBD2. Looked up from germline, CDR1 is SEHNR and CDR2 is FQNEAQ (reference sequence). V lost 5 bases and J lost 5; bases outside the gene matches: 5. The CDR3 is 14 amino acids. Filled out from reference TRBV7-9 and TRBJ2-5, the complete variable domain reads DTGVSQNPRHKITKRGQNVTFRCDPISEHNRLYWYRQTLGQGPEFLTYFQNEAQLEKSRLLSDRFSAERPKGSFSTLEIQRTEQGDSAMYLCASSASGRGETQYFGPGTRLLVL.

This clonotype was counted at least ten times. The rearrangement links TRBV18 to TRBJ2-5; perhaps TRBD1 as D (6 bases). V was cut by 3 bases and J by 1 base, with 12 bases left in between. Germline CDR1 and CDR2: KGHSH and LQKENI. The CDR3 totals 15 residues. Written as DNA, the CDR3 is TGTGCCAGCTCACCGGTCGAGACAGGCCAAGAGACCCAGTACTTC. Amino acid sequence: CASSPVETGQETQYF.

The chain uses TRBV12-3 or TRBV12-4 and TRBJ2-2; D gene unclear. The V and J ends lost 1 base and 0 bases respectively, with 9 bases between them. This CDR3 contains 16 residues. The CDR3 here is CASSLETFANTGELFF. Written as DNA, the CDR3 is TGTGCCAGCAGTTTAGAGACATTCGCGAACACCGGGGAGCTGTTTTTT.

The J gene is TRBJ2-7, the V gene TRBV5-1, with 9 bases matching TRBD2. Germline V gene sequence: CDR1 SGHRS, CDR2 YFSETQ. Trimming at V came to 5 bases and at J to 7 bases, leaving 10 bases not matched to a gene. The length of the CDR3 is 14 residues. This chain's CDR3 is CASSLIQRGEEQYF. The DNA of the CDR3 is TGCGCCAGCAGTTTGATCCAGCGGGGGGAAGAGCAGTACTTC.

V is TRBV23-1 and J is TRBJ2-1, with D perhaps being TRBD1 or TRBD2 (5 bases each). Being an ORF, TRBV23-1 has a function that is uncertain. V lost 3 bases and J lost 0, with 15 bases in between. The CDR3 sequence is 17 residues long. The CDR3 bases are TGCGCCAGCAGTCAGGGACCAGCTGGTAGCTCCTACAATGAGCAGTTCTTC. This codes for CASSQGPAGSSYNEQFF.

This clonotype was seen ten or more times. CDR3 in DNA: TGTGCCAGCAGTTTATTACGGACAGTTGTTGGCTACACCTTC. Protein sequence: CASSLLRTVVGYTF. The chain carries TRBV28 and TRBJ1-2; D may be TRBD1 (6 bases). The ends were cut back, 1 base at V and 7 bases at J, with 13 bases in the middle. CDR1 is MDHEN and CDR2 is SYDVKM in the germline V gene. This CDR3 comprises 14 residues.